This T cell receptor (beta chain) was identified during a study of naive and memory T cell subsets. This clonotype was seen a single time. What it binds is unknown. Whole-study findings and limits: A few larger clonotypes appeared in naive repertoires, especially CD8, possibly memory cells re-expressing CD45RA.

The beta constant-region primer was an equimolar mix of two oligonucleotides covering TRBC1 and TRBC2. The ligated cDNA underwent four PCR rounds using SP2 and nested alpha and beta constant-region primers. A 12-nucleotide UMI and the SP2 primer were added to the cDNA 3' end by oligonucleotide ligation. TCRdb reanalysed the UMI-ligation and nested PCR reads using MiXCR and keeps one entry per CDR3 protein. The sample contains approximately 140,000 distinct CDR3 sequences, roughly 22% of which appear only once. Germline V gene sequence: CDR1 SQVTM, CDR2 ANQGSEA. V gave up 4 bases and J gave up 2 bases; unmatched junction bases: 12. CDR3 length: 17 amino acids. From the second PCR step, alpha and beta chains were amplified apart. After CD4 positive bead selection, the CD4-negative fraction gave CD8 T cells.

Material: naive CD4+ T cells from blood. The chain joins TRBV29-1 to TRBJ2-5; 11 positions match TRBD2. This sequence originates from a human donor in good health. CDR3 coding DNA: TGCAGCGTTGTCAGCCCACTTCTAGCGGGAGGACAAGAGACCCAGTACTTC. Protein product: CSVVSPLLAGGQETQYF.